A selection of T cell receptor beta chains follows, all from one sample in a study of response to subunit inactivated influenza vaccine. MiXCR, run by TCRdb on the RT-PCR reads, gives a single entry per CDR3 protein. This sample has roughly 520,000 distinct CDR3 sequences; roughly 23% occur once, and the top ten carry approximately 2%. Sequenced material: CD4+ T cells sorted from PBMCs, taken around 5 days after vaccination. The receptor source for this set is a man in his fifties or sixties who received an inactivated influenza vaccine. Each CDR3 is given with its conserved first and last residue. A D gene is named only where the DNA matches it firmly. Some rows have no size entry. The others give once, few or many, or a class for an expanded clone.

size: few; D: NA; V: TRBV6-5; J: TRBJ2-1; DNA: TGTGCCAGCAGTTACTCCCCCTCGGCTCATGAGCAGTTCTTC; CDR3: CASSYSPSAHEQFF
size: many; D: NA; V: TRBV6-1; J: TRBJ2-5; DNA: TGTGCCAGCAGTATCCCTTCCCAAGAGACCCAGTACTTC; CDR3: CASSIPSQETQYF
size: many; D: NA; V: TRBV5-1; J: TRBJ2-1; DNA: TGCGCCAGCAGCTCCCGGGACACTAGAATTTACAATGAGCAGTTCTTC; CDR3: CASSSRDTRIYNEQFF
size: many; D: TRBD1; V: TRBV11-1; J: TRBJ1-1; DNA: TGTGCCAGCAGCTGGGGGATGACAGGGCTGAACACTGAAGCTTTCTTT; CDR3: CASSWGMTGLNTEAFF
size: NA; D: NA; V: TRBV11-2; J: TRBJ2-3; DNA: TGTGCCAGCAGCTTCCGCCGGGGGCCCTACACAGATACGCAGTATTTT; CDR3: CASSFRRGPYTDTQYF
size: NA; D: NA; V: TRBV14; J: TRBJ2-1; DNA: TGTGCCAGCAGCCAACTGGCCAGCGGTGGGAATGAGCAGTTCTTC; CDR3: CASSQLASGGNEQFF
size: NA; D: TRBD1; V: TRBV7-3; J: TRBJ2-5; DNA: TGTGCCAGGCAAGAGACAGGGGTAAACCAAGAGACCCAGTACTTC; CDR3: CARQETGVNQETQYF
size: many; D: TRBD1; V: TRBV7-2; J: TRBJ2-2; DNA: TGTGCCAGCAGCTTGAGGGGGCGCGGTGCCACCGGGGAGCTGTTTTTT; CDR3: CASSLRGRGATGELFF
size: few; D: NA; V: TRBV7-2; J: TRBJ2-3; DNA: TGTGCCAGCAGCTTAATGAAGGGTGCCACAGATACGCAGTATTTT; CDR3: CASSLMKGATDTQYF
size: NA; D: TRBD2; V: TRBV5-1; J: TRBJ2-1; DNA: TGCGCCAGCAGCCCACGGCGGGGGGCTGAGCAGTTCTTC; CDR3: CASSPRRGAEQFF
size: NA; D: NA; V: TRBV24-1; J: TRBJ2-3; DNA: TGTGCCACCAGTGATTTGGGCAGGGGTACGCAGTATTTT; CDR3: CATSDLGRGTQYF
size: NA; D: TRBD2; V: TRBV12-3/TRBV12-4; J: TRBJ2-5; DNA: TGTGCCAGCAGTTTAGCAACTGGGACTAGCGGTACCGGGACCCAGTACTTC; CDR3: CASSLATGTSGTGTQYF
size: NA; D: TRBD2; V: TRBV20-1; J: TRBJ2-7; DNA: TGCAGTGCTAGAGAGGCGGGAGGGCCCTACGAGCAGTACTTC; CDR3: CSAREAGGPYEQYF
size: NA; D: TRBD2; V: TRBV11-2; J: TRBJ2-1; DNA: TGTGCCAGCACCTCCGGACTAGCGGGGGGGCTGGAGCAGTTCTTC; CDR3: CASTSGLAGGLEQFF
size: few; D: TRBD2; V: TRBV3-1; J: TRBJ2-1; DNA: TGTGCCAGCAGCCCCCCCCCCGGGACTAGCCTGGATGAGCAGTTCTTC; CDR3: CASSPPPGTSLDEQFF
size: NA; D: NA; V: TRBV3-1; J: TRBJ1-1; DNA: TGTGCCAGCAGCCAAGATGGGGGGAGAGCTGAAGCTTTCTTT; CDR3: CASSQDGGRAEAFF
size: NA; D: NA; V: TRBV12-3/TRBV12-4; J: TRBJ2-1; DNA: TGTGCCAGCAGTTTACAGCGGACCCTAAGCAATGAGCAGTTCTTC; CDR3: CASSLQRTLSNEQFF